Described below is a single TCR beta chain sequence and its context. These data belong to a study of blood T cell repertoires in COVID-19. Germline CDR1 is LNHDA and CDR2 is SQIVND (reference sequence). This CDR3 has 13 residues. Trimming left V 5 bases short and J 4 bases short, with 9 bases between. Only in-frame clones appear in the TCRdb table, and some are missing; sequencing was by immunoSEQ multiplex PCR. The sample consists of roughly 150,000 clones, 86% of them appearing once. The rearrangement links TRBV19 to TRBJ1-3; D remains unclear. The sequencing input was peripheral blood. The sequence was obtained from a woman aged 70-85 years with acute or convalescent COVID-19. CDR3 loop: CASSPGLGNTIYF. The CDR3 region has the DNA TGTGCCAGTAGTCCGGGTCTGGGAAACACCATATATTTT.